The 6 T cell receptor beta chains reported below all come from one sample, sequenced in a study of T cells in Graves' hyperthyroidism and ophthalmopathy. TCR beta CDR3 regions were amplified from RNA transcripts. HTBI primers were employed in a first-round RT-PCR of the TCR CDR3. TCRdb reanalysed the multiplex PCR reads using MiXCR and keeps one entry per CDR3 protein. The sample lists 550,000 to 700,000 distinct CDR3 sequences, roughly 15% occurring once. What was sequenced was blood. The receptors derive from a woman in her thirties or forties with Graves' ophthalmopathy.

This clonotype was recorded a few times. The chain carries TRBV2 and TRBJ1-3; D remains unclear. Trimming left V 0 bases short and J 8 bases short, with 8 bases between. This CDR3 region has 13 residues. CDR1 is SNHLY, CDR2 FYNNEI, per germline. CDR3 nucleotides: TGTGCCAGCAGTGAAGCAGAGCTAGACACCATATATTTT. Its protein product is CASSEAELDTIYF.

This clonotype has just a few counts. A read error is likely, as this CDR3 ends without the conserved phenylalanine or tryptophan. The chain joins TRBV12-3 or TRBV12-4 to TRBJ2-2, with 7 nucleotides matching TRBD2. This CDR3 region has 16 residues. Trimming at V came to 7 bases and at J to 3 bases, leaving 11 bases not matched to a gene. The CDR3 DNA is TGTGCCAGCACCCGGGGCTGGCGGGGGTACACCGGGGAGCTGTTTCTT. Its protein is CASTRGWRGYTGELFL.

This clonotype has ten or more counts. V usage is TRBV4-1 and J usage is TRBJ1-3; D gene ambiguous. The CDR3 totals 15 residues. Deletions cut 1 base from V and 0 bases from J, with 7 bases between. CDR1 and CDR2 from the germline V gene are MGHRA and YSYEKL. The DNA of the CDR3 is TGCGCCAGCAGCCAAGGAAGGGCCTCTGGAAACACCATATATTTT. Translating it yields CASSQGRASGNTIYF.

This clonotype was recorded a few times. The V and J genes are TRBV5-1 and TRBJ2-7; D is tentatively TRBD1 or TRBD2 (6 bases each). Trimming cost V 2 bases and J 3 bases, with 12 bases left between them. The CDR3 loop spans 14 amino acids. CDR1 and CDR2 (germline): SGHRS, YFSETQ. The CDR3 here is CASSLGGSDYEQYF. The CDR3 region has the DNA TGCGCCAGCAGCTTAGGGGGGTCTGACTACGAGCAGTACTTC.

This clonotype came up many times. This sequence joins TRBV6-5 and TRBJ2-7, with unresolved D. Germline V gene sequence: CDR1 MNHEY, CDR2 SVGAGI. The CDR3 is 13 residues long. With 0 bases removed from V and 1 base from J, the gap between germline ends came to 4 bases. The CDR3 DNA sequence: TGTGCCAGCAGTTACTCCAGGTCCTACGAGCAGTACTTC. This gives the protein CASSYSRSYEQYF.

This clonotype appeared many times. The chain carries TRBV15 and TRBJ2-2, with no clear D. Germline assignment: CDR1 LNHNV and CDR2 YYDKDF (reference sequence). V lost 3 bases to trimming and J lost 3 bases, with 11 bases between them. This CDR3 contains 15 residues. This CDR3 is CATSRDGPHTGELFF. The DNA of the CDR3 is TGTGCCACCAGCAGGGACGGCCCCCACACCGGGGAGCTGTTTTTT. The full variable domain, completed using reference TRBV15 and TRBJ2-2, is DAMVIQNPRYQVTQFGKPVTLSCSQTLNHNVMYWYQQKSSQAPKLLFHYYDKDFNNEADTPDNFQSRRPNTSFCFLDIRSPGLGDTAMYLCATSRDGPHTGELFFGEGSRLTVL.